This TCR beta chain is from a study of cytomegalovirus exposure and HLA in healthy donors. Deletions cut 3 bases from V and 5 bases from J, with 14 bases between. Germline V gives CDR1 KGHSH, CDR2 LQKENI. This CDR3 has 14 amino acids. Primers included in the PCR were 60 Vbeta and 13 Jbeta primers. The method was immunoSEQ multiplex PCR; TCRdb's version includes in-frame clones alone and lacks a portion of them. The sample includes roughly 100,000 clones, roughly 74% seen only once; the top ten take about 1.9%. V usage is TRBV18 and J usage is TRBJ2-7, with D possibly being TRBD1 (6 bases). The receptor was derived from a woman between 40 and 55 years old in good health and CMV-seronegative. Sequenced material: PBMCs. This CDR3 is CASSPLLQGNEQYF. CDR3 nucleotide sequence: TGTGCCAGCTCACCCTTATTACAGGGAAACGAGCAGTACTTC. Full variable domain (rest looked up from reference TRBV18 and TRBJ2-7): NAGVMQNPRHLVRRRGQEARLRCSPMKGHSHVYWYRQLPEEGLKFMVYLQKENIIDESGMPKERFSAEFPKEGPSILRIQQVVRGDSAAYFCASSPLLQGNEQYFGPGTRLTVT.